This T cell receptor (beta chain) comes out of a study of T cells in Graves' hyperthyroidism and ophthalmopathy. Ophthalmopathy in the patients scored at least 3 on Clinical Activity Score and at least 4 on NOSPECS grade, lasting under 3 months. This clonotype appeared many times. RNA transcripts provided the source from which TCR beta CDR3 regions were amplified. The primer set for the first-round RT-PCR of the TCR CDR3 was HTBI. TCRdb recomputed calls from the multiplex PCR reads with MiXCR, one row per CDR3 protein. This sample has approximately 400,000 distinct CDR3 sequences, with around 15% found just once. The receptor comes from a man aged 50 to 59 with Graves' ophthalmopathy. Sequences were obtained from blood.

As DNA, the CDR3 is TGTGCCAGCAGTTTGAGGGCACCCCGTTTGAACACTGAAGCTTTCTTT. Its protein product is CASSLRAPRLNTEAFF. The genes are TRBV12-3 or TRBV12-4 and TRBJ1-1; D not certain. The CDR3 covers 16 residues. V lost 3 bases and J lost 0, with 14 bases in between.